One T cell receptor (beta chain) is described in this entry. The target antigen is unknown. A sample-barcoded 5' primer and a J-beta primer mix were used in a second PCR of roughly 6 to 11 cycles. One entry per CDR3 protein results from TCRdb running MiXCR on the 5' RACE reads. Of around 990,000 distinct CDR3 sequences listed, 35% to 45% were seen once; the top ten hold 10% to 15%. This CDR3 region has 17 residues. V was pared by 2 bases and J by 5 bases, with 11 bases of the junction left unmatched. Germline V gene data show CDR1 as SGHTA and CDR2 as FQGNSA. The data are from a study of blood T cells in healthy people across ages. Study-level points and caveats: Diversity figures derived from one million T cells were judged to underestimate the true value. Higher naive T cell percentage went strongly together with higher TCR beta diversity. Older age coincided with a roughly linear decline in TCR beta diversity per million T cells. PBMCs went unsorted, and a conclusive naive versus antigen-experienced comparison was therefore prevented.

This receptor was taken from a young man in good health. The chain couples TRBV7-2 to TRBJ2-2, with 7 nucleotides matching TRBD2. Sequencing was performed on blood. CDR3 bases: TGTGCCAGCAGCTTAAACGGAGCGGGGTTGGAAACCGGGGAGCTGTTTTTT. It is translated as CASSLNGAGLETGELFF.